This T cell receptor (beta chain) was obtained from a study of blood T cell repertoires in COVID-19. About the study: T cells, B-cell-depleted T cells, or PBMCs provided the cDNA or gDNA that served as material.

As handled by the study authors: Reference gene primer amplification yielded estimated nucleated cell counts. Some clones are missing from TCRdb's copy, which holds only in-frame ones; the method was immunoSEQ multiplex PCR. That table furnishes V, J and clone size, whereas the DNA furnished D and trimming. The sample comprises under 70,000 clones, 79% of which are singletons, and just over 20% rests with the top ten. This TCR came from a woman older than 75 with active or convalescent COVID-19. The sequenced sample consisted of peripheral blood.

CDR3 amino acids: CASSPVADRSTQYF. CDR3 bases: TGTGCCAGCTCACCGGTCGCAGATCGTAGCACGCAGTATTTT. This chain uses TRBV18 with TRBJ2-3; D remains unclear. Trimming stripped 3 bases from V and 9 bases from J, with 16 bases between. The CDR3 is 14 residues long. CDR1 and CDR2 (germline): KGHSH, LQKENI.